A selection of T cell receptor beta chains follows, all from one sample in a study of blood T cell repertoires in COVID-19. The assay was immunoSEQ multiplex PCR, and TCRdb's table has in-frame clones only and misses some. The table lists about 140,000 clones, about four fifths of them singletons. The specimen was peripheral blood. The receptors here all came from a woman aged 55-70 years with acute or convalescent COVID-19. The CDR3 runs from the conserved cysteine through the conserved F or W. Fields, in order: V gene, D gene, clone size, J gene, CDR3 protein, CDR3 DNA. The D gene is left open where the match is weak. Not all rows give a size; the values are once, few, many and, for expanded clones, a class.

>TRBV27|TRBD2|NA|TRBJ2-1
CASTATSGRWDEQFF
TGTGCCAGCACCGCTACTAGCGGGAGGTGGGATGAGCAGTTCTTC
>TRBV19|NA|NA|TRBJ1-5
CASSSNRDSQPQHF
TGTGCCAGTAGTTCCAACAGGGATAGTCAGCCCCAGCATTTT
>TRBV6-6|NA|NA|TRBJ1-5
CASSYSGGGQPQHF
TGTGCCAGCAGTTACTCTGGGGGCGGGCAGCCCCAGCATTTT
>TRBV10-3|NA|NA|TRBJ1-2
CAISEPEGHTDYGYTF
TGTGCCATCAGTGAGCCAGAAGGACATACCGACTATGGCTACACCTTC
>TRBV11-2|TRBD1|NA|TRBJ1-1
CASSFDRGPTEAFF
TGTGCCAGCAGCTTTGACAGGGGGCCCACTGAAGCTTTCTTT
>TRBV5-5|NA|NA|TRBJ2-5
CASSSGGIQETQYF
TGTGCCAGCAGCTCCGGGGGAATCCAAGAGACCCAGTACTTC
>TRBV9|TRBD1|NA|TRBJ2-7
CASSIQGGSDEQYF
TGTGCCAGCAGTATACAGGGGGGTTCGGACGAGCAGTACTTC
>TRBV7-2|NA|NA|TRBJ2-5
CASSFEGQPKRAQYF
TGTGCCAGCAGCTTTGAAGGGCAGCCCAAGAGGGCCCAGTACTTC
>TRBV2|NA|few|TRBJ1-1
CASSSTGSRTEAFF
TGTGCCAGCAGTTCCACAGGGAGTCGGACTGAAGCTTTCTTT
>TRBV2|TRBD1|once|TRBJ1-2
CASLGAGGRDYGYTF
TGTGCCAGCCTCGGGGCAGGGGGTAGGGACTATGGCTACACCTTC
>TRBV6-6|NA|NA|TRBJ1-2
CASRSNGYTF
TGTGCCAGCAGATCAAATGGCTACACCTTC
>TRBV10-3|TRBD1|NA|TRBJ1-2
CAISESPGQGNGYTF
TGTGCCATCAGTGAGTCCCCGGGACAGGGGAACGGCTACACCTTC
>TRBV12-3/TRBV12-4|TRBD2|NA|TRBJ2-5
CASSLGGGETQYF
TGTGCCAGCAGTTTGGGGGGGGGAGAGACCCAGTACTTC
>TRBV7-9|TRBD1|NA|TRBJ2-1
CASSLSRDRGDFF
TGTGCCAGCAGCCTTTCCCGGGACAGGGGTGACTTCTTC
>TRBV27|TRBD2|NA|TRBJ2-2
CASSRNSGRNTGELFF
TGTGCCAGCAGTAGAAATAGCGGGAGGAACACCGGGGAGCTGTTTTTT
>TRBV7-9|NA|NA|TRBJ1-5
CASSPAGASNQPQHF
TGTGCCAGCAGCCCAGCGGGAGCTAGCAATCAGCCCCAGCATTTT
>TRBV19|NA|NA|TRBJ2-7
CASSPDRTTYEQYF
TGTGCCAGTAGTCCAGACAGGACGACGTACGAGCAGTACTTC
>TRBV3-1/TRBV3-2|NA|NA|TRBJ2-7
CASSPGPQGAEQYF
TGTGCCAGCAGCCCCGGGCCCCAGGGCGCCGAGCAGTACTTC
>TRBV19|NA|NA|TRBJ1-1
CASSFPPGKTAMNTEAFF
TGTGCCAGTAGTTTCCCTCCCGGGAAAACAGCGATGAACACTGAAGCTTTCTTT
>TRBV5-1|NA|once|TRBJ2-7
CASSAGNSGPYEQYF
TGCGCCAGCAGCGCAGGGAATAGCGGACCCTACGAGCAGTACTTC
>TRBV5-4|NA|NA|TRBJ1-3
CASSSSGLYSGNTIYF
TGTGCCAGCAGCTCCTCAGGACTATACTCTGGAAACACCATATATTTT
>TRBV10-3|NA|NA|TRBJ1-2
CAITPDRGLVGYTF
TGTGCCATCACCCCTGACCGGGGTTTGGTCGGCTACACCTTC
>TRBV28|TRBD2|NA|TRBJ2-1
CASSLWGDGLAGGSDEQFF
TGTGCCAGCAGTTTGTGGGGGGACGGACTAGCGGGAGGGTCCGATGAGCAGTTCTTC
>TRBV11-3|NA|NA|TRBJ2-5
CASSLDRGETQYF
TGTGCCAGCAGCTTAGACAGGGGTGAGACCCAGTACTTC
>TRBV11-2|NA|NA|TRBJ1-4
CASSLAGSPRELFF
TGTGCCAGCAGCTTAGCGGGGTCGCCTCGAGAACTGTTTTTT
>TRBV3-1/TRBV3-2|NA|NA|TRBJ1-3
CASSHRDSGNTIYF
TGTGCCAGCAGCCACCGGGACTCTGGAAACACCATATATTTT
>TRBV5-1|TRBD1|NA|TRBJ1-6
CASSLVGRQGSPLHF
TGCGCCAGCAGCTTGGTGGGACGACAGGGATCACCCCTCCACTTT
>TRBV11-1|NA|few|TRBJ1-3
CASSSDNPGNTIYF
TGTGCCAGCAGCTCCGACAACCCTGGAAACACCATATATTTT
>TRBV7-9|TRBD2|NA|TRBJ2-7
CASSPWAGAGGSEQYF
TGTGCCAGCAGCCCTTGGGCCGGAGCGGGAGGGTCCGAGCAGTACTTC
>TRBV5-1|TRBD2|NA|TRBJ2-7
CASSPASGLSSYEQYF
TGCGCCAGCAGCCCAGCTAGCGGGCTAAGCTCCTACGAGCAGTACTTC
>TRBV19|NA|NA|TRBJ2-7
CASSGAWGSYEQYF
TGTGCCAGTAGTGGGGCGTGGGGTTCCTACGAGCAGTACTTC
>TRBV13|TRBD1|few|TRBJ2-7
CASSLAGQGFSEYF
TGTGCCAGCAGCTTAGCGGGACAGGGGTTTTCGGAGTACTTC
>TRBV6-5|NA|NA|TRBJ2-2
CASIGTQNTGELFF
TGTGCCAGCATAGGGACACAGAACACCGGGGAGCTGTTTTTT
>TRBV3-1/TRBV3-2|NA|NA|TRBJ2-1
CASSQLIREQFF
TGTGCCAGCAGCCAACTAATCCGGGAGCAGTTCTTC
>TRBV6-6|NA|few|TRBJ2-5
CASLLDGIQETQYF
TGTGCCAGCCTCTTAGACGGGATTCAAGAGACCCAGTACTTC
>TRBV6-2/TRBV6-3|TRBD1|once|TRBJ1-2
CASSYKTGGVVIGPLNYGYTF
TGTGCCAGCAGTTACAAGACAGGGGGCGTGGTGATCGGCCCGCTTAACTATGGCTACACCTTC
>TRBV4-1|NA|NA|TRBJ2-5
CASSLQTGVTETQYF
TGCGCCAGCAGCCTACAAACGGGAGTAACGGAGACCCAGTACTTC
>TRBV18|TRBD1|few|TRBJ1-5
CASSQGQGNQPQHF
TGTGCCAGCTCACAGGGACAGGGGAATCAGCCCCAGCATTTT
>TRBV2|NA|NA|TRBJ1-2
CASSVGHAPNYGYTF
TGTGCCAGCAGTGTAGGACATGCCCCTAACTATGGCTACACCTTC
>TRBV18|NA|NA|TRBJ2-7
CASSPGRSGYEQYF
TGTGCCAGCTCACCGGGTCGATCGGGCTACGAGCAGTACTTC
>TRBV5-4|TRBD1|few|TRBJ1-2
CASSKGQYYGYTF
TGTGCCAGCAGCAAGGGACAGTACTATGGCTACACCTTC
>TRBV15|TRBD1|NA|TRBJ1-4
CATSPTGTTEKLFF
TGTGCCACCAGCCCGACAGGGACGACTGAAAAACTGTTTTTT